The clone carrying this T cell receptor (beta chain) has a handful of counts. The record originates from a study of blood T cell repertoires in COVID-19. Whole-study context: Sample material is recorded as cDNA or gDNA derived from T cells, B-cell-depleted T cells, or PBMCs.

Patients in Seattle were enrolled during active infection, then followed longitudinally. The CDR3 runs 13 residues. V shed 4 bases and J shed 0 bases, with 6 bases lying between them. As processed by the authors: Nucleated cell counts were estimated from reference gene primer amplification. Data came from immunoSEQ multiplex PCR; TCRdb stores just in-frame clones and leaves some out. D and trimming were read from the DNA, whereas the V and J calls and clone size are those reported in that table. The sample comprises about 99,000 clones, 81% of which are singletons, and less than 6% rests with the top ten.

V usage is TRBV12-3 or TRBV12-4 and J usage is TRBJ1-2; D is uncertain. The clonotype comes from a man at least 80 years old with COVID-19, enrolled during active disease. Sequencing used peripheral blood. CDR3 sequence (DNA): TGTGCCAGCAGTTCCCTATCTAACTATGGCTACACCTTC. Amino acid sequence: CASSSLSNYGYTF.